This T cell receptor (beta chain) was captured by sequencing in a study of T cell changes during pregnancy in multiple sclerosis. This clone was seen a few times. This CDR3 contains 14 residues. Germline CDR1 MGHRA, CDR2 YSYEKL. The V and J ends lost 1 base and 1 base respectively, with 8 bases between them. Clones were read by immunoSEQ multiplex PCR, and TCRdb kept only the in-frame ones, dropping some. The sample has 40,000 to 55,000 clones, approximately 90% seen once. Sequenced material: CD8+ T cells from peripheral blood mononuclear cells, taken in the second trimester of pregnancy. The sequence was collected from a female donor with multiple sclerosis, enrolled in a pregnancy study. This sequence joins TRBV4-1 and TRBJ2-7; no definite D call. CDR3 sequence (DNA): TGCGCCAGCAGCCAAGTAGGAGCTTCCTACGAGCAGTACTTC. This codes for CASSQVGASYEQYF.